Listed below are T cell receptor beta chains from one sample, sequenced in a study of T cells after yellow fever vaccination. TCRdb itself ran the 5' RACE reads through MiXCR, one entry per CDR3 protein. The sample shows 250,000 to 300,000 distinct CDR3 sequences, around 10% of them seen only once. The specimen comprised CD4+ T cells sorted from PBMCs, sampled 5 days after the yellow fever booster vaccination. The receptors shown here come from a man between 18 and 35 years old who received the YFV17D yellow fever vaccine. Both conserved end residues are part of each CDR3. A D gene is named only where the DNA matches it firmly. Some rows mark clone size as missing; the rest say once, few, many or name a class of expanded clone.

d_call: -; v_call: TRBV18; j_call: TRBJ1-6; clone_size: few; cdr3_aa: CASSPPARAGVGSPLHF; cdr3_nt: TGTGCCAGCTCACCACCGGCGAGAGCGGGGGTAGGTTCACCCCTCCACTTT
d_call: -; v_call: TRBV6-6; j_call: TRBJ1-1; clone_size: many; cdr3_aa: CASGIHGDSEAFF; cdr3_nt: TGTGCCAGCGGGATACACGGGGATTCTGAAGCTTTCTTT
d_call: -; v_call: TRBV6-4; j_call: TRBJ2-3; clone_size: -; cdr3_aa: CASSEVYTDTQYF; cdr3_nt: TGTGCCAGCAGCGAGGTCTACACAGATACGCAGTATTTT
d_call: TRBD2; v_call: TRBV7-2; j_call: TRBJ2-1; clone_size: many; cdr3_aa: CASASWAGGTNEQFF; cdr3_nt: TGTGCCAGCGCCTCGTGGGCGGGGGGGACCAATGAGCAGTTCTTC
d_call: TRBD1; v_call: TRBV4-2; j_call: TRBJ1-1; clone_size: few; cdr3_aa: CASSQDPGQGALTEAFF; cdr3_nt: TGTGCCAGCAGCCAAGATCCCGGACAGGGGGCTCTCACTGAAGCTTTCTTT
d_call: -; v_call: TRBV6-5; j_call: TRBJ1-3; clone_size: -; cdr3_aa: CASSYSGKGGNTIYF; cdr3_nt: TGTGCCAGCAGTTACTCGGGAAAAGGTGGAAACACCATATATTTT
d_call: -; v_call: TRBV4-3; j_call: TRBJ2-2; clone_size: -; cdr3_aa: CASSQGPHVNTGELFF; cdr3_nt: TGCGCCAGCAGCCAAGGACCCCACGTTAACACCGGGGAGCTGTTTTTT
d_call: -; v_call: TRBV6-1; j_call: TRBJ1-2; clone_size: many; cdr3_aa: CASRGTTGTWVYGYTF; cdr3_nt: TGTGCCAGCAGGGGAACTACAGGGACGTGGGTCTATGGCTACACCTTC
d_call: -; v_call: TRBV6-5; j_call: TRBJ1-1; clone_size: -; cdr3_aa: CASSYRRDREAFF; cdr3_nt: TGTGCCAGCAGTTACCGCCGGGACCGTGAAGCTTTCTTT
d_call: -; v_call: TRBV30; j_call: TRBJ1-3; clone_size: -; cdr3_aa: CAWRVGLFSGNTIYF; cdr3_nt: TGTGCCTGGAGGGTAGGACTGTTCTCTGGAAACACCATATATTTT
d_call: TRBD1; v_call: TRBV20-1; j_call: TRBJ2-3; clone_size: few; cdr3_aa: CSDGQGGTDTQYF; cdr3_nt: TGCAGTGACGGACAGGGCGGGACAGATACGCAGTATTTT
d_call: -; v_call: TRBV5-4; j_call: TRBJ1-2; clone_size: few; cdr3_aa: CASSLAPGRDGGYTF; cdr3_nt: TGTGCCAGCAGCTTGGCCCCGGGACGAGACGGTGGCTACACCTTC
d_call: TRBD1; v_call: TRBV7-9; j_call: TRBJ1-1; clone_size: many; cdr3_aa: CASSRDRAYMNTEAFF; cdr3_nt: TGTGCCAGCAGCAGGGACAGGGCCTACATGAACACTGAAGCTTTCTTT
d_call: -; v_call: TRBV20-1; j_call: TRBJ2-3; clone_size: -; cdr3_aa: CSAKGRDTQYF; cdr3_nt: TGCAGTGCTAAAGGACGCGATACGCAGTATTTT
d_call: -; v_call: TRBV4-3; j_call: TRBJ1-1; clone_size: -; cdr3_aa: CASSQADRLNTEAFF; cdr3_nt: TGCGCCAGCAGCCAGGCGGACAGATTAAACACTGAAGCTTTCTTT
d_call: -; v_call: TRBV7-2; j_call: TRBJ1-5; clone_size: -; cdr3_aa: CASSPQGGDQPQHF; cdr3_nt: TGTGCCAGCAGCCCACAGGGCGGAGATCAGCCCCAGCATTTT
d_call: -; v_call: TRBV25-1; j_call: TRBJ1-6; clone_size: -; cdr3_aa: CASSGRRRGLSYNSPLHF; cdr3_nt: TGTGCCAGCAGTGGCCGCCGCAGGGGCCTCTCCTATAATTCACCCCTCCACTTT
d_call: TRBD2; v_call: TRBV6-5; j_call: TRBJ2-3; clone_size: -; cdr3_aa: CASRKLAGGGTDTQYF; cdr3_nt: TGTGCCAGCAGGAAACTAGCGGGGGGAGGCACAGATACGCAGTATTTT